The next 23 T cell receptor beta chains were all read from a single sample in a study of T cell repertoires in cytomegalovirus infection. Their recognized antigens are unknown. A single record per CDR3 protein comes from TCRdb applying MiXCR to the reads. The sample consists of approximately 1,000,000 distinct CDR3 sequences, under 40% of them appearing once. Sequenced here: cultured CD8+ T cells from PBMCs, sampled from culture after CMV antigen stimulation. These TCRs come from a human donor in good health (CMV status not recorded). Some clones in this sample may be carry-over from other donors' samples.

This clonotype occurred many times. The chain joins TRBV7-3 to TRBJ2-3; 9 nucleotides align to TRBD1. From germline, CDR1 is SGHTA and CDR2 FQGTGA. This CDR3 comprises 15 residues. V lost 3 bases and J lost 2; bases outside the gene matches: 3. The CDR3 spells CASSFGDRATDTQYF. The CDR3 DNA reads TGTGCCAGCAGCTTCGGGGACAGGGCCACAGATACGCAGTATTTT.

The chain joins TRBV9 to TRBJ1-6, with D perhaps TRBD1 (5 bases). The CDR3 runs 15 residues. From germline, CDR1 is SGDLS and CDR2 YYNGEE. V was cut by 0 bases and J by 7 bases, with 11 bases left in between. CDR3 region: CASSVEEGSNSPLHF. CDR3 DNA: TGTGCCAGCAGCGTAGAGGAGGGGTCGAATTCACCCCTCCACTTT.

This clonotype was observed a few times. J is TRBJ1-2 and V is TRBV28; TRBD1 is a possible D gene (6 bases). Trimming removed 5 bases from V and 4 bases from J, with 17 bases in between. The CDR3 covers 15 residues. Germline lookup yields CDR1 MDHEN and CDR2 SYDVKM. The CDR3 is CASSLTQTGLYGYTF. In DNA form, the CDR3 reads TGTGCCAGCAGTCTAACACAGACAGGTCTCTATGGCTACACCTTC.

This clonotype has only a few counts. The chain uses TRBV12-5 and TRBJ2-7; 7 bases agree with TRBD2. This CDR3 region has 14 residues. Germline assignment: CDR1 LGHNT and CDR2 FRNRAP. The V gene end was trimmed by 5 bases and the J gene end by 5 bases; junction bases not matched to a gene: 9. In DNA form, the CDR3 reads TGTGCTAGTGGTCCAGCGGGGACCGTCGACGAGCAGTACTTC. Protein product: CASGPAGTVDEQYF.

This clonotype has a single count. This chain joins TRBV2 and TRBJ1-1, with 8 bases aligning to TRBD1. J gave up 1 base and V 6 bases, and 4 bases lay outside the gene matches. CDR3 size: 14 residues. The germline V gene encodes CDR1 SNHLY and CDR2 FYNNEI. The CDR3: CASRSGGPNTEAFF. The CDR3 bases are TGTGCCAGCAGGTCAGGGGGCCCGAACACTGAAGCTTTCTTT. The complete variable domain, with remaining parts taken from reference TRBV2 and TRBJ1-1, reads EPEVTQTPSHQVTQMGQEVILRCVPISNHLYFYWYRQILGQKVEFLVSFYNNEISEKSEIFDDQFSVERPDGSNFTLKIRSTKLEDSAMYFCASRSGGPNTEAFFGQGTRLTVV.

This clonotype came up a few times. The chain links TRBV18 to TRBJ1-1; D possibly corresponds to TRBD1 (6 bases). The V end was cut by 3 bases, the J end by 5 bases, with 13 bases between. CDR1 and CDR2 (germline): KGHSH, LQKENI. This CDR3 spans 14 amino acids. Here the CDR3 reads CASSPVTGRTEAFF. DNA of the CDR3: TGTGCCAGCTCACCCGTAACAGGGAGGACTGAAGCTTTCTTT.

This chain joins TRBV11-1 and TRBJ2-7; 10 positions match TRBD1. The V gene end was trimmed by 5 bases and the J gene end by 0 bases; junction bases not matched to a gene: 4. Germline CDR1 is SGHAT and CDR2 is FQDESV (reference sequence). CDR3 length: 15 amino acids. CDR3 sequence (DNA): TGTGCCAGCAGCCCGGACAGGGGGGGCTCCTACGAGCAGTACTTC. It codes for CASSPDRGGSYEQYF.

This clonotype was detected many times. The CDR3 spells CASSLEGGFGETQYF. The DNA of the CDR3 is TGTGCCAGCAGCTTAGAGGGGGGGTTCGGAGAGACCCAGTACTTC. J is TRBJ2-5 and V is TRBV7-2; weak D call: TRBD2 (7 bases). V shed 1 base and J shed 4 bases, with 13 bases lying between them. Germline values: CDR1 SGHTA, CDR2 FQGNSA. The CDR3 consists of 15 residues.

This clonotype came up a few times. The V gene is TRBV7-9, the J gene TRBJ1-2; 7 bases align to TRBD1. The V gene end was trimmed by 4 bases and the J gene end by 6 bases; junction bases not matched to a gene: 11. The germline V gene encodes CDR1 SEHNR and CDR2 FQNEAQ (reference sequence). The CDR3 covers 15 residues. The CDR3 DNA sequence: TGTGCCAGCAGCTCTCCCCACAGGGGTGCGAATGGCTACACCTTC. It is translated as CASSSPHRGANGYTF.

This clonotype has more than one count but fewer than ten. The rearrangement joins TRBV27 to TRBJ2-1; D gene unclear. Germline V lookup: CDR1 MNHEY, CDR2 SMNVEV (reference sequence). V gave up 0 bases and J gave up 5 bases, with 5 bases separating them. This CDR3 spans 13 amino acids. This CDR3 is CASSLSEDNEQFF. The CDR3 DNA is TGTGCCAGCAGTTTATCTGAGGACAATGAGCAGTTCTTC.

V and J are TRBV29-1 and TRBJ1-1; perhaps TRBD1 as D (5 bases). The CDR3 length is 14 residues. The germline CDR1 and CDR2 sequences are SQVTM and ANQGSEA. Trimming pared 1 base from V and 5 bases from J, leaving 14 bases between. The DNA of the CDR3 is TGCAGCGTTGAAGGGGGGGACTCGGGGACTGAAGCTTTCTTT. Protein product: CSVEGGDSGTEAFF.

CDR3 loop: CASRVDRGITGELFF. The CDR3 DNA sequence: TGTGCCAGCAGGGTGGACAGGGGGATAACCGGGGAGCTGTTTTTT. V usage is TRBV5-8 and J usage is TRBJ2-2; 10 positions agree with TRBD1. V lost 5 bases to trimming and J lost 5 bases; unmatched junction nucleotides: 6. There are 15 residues in the CDR3. Germline V gives CDR1 SGHTS, CDR2 YDEGEE.

This clonotype was found a few times. This chain connects TRBV5-1 to TRBJ1-1; 7 bases line up with TRBD1. Per germline, CDR1 SGHRS and CDR2 YFSETQ. The CDR3 totals 14 residues. V shed 1 base and J 4 bases; nucleotides not matched to a gene: 4. CDR3 bases: TGCGCCAGCAGCTTGCAGGCAGGGGGCACTGAAGCTTTCTTT. Amino acid sequence: CASSLQAGGTEAFF.

The rearrangement uses TRBV6-2 or TRBV6-3 and TRBJ2-1; D may be TRBD1 or TRBD2 (5 bases each). The CDR3 sequence is 15 residues long. V lost 6 bases and J lost 4, with 16 bases in between. The germline V gene encodes CDR1 MNHEY and CDR2 SVGEGT. The CDR3 bases are TGTGCCAGCAGATCGTCCGGGACGGCATACAATGAGCAGTTCTTC. It encodes CASRSSGTAYNEQFF.

The chain carries TRBV7-9 and TRBJ2-3; TRBD1 aligns across 10 bases. The length of the CDR3 is 14 residues. Germline loops: CDR1 SEHNR, CDR2 FQNEAQ (reference sequence). V trimming: 10 bases; J trimming: 3 bases; junction bases outside the gene matches: 7. CDR3 DNA: TGTGCCATCCCGCTGGGACAGGGGACAGATACGCAGTATTTT. Translated: CAIPLGQGTDTQYF.

This clonotype was picked up a small number of times. V is TRBV6-5 and J is TRBJ2-7; the D gene is possibly TRBD2 (5 bases). This CDR3 region has 13 residues. Trimming removed 3 bases from V and 6 bases from J, with 12 bases in between. CDR1 is MNHEY and CDR2 is SVGAGI in the germline V gene. CDR3 region: CASSYSKEGEQYV. The CDR3 nucleotides read TGTGCCAGCAGTTATTCGAAAGAGGGCGAGCAGTACGTC.

The chain combines TRBV27 with TRBJ2-7, with 7 bases aligning to TRBD1. Germline V gene lookup returns CDR1 MNHEY and CDR2 SMNVEV (reference sequence). The CDR3 extends over 15 amino acids. J was trimmed by 2 bases and V by 5 bases; bases with no gene match: 9. Written as DNA, the CDR3 is TGTGCCAGCAGTGCTGGACAGGCGTTCACCTACGAGCAGTACTTC. Amino acids: CASSAGQAFTYEQYF.

This clonotype was detected many times. The chain links TRBV27 to TRBJ1-1; TRBD1 might be the D (5 bases). V gave up 8 bases and J gave up 5 bases, with 9 bases separating them. This CDR3 has 11 residues. Germline CDR1 MNHEY, CDR2 SMNVEV (reference sequence). This CDR3 reads CASGGGTEAFF. DNA for the CDR3: TGTGCCAGCGGGGGAGGTACTGAAGCTTTCTTT.

The chain is built from TRBV20-1 and TRBJ2-5, with 10 bases lining up with TRBD1. Unmatched junction bases numbered 9, after V lost 0 bases and J lost 5 bases. CDR1 DFQATT and CDR2 SNEGSKA come from the germline V gene (reference sequence). The CDR3 contains 16 residues. This CDR3 reads CSARERGTGVGETQYF. For the CDR3, the DNA is TGCAGTGCTAGAGAGAGGGGGACAGGGGTAGGTGAGACCCAGTACTTC.

The J gene is TRBJ2-7, the V gene TRBV3-1; D uncertain. This CDR3 comprises 11 residues. Germline V gives CDR1 LGHDT, CDR2 YNNKEL (reference sequence). Deletions cut 10 bases from V and 3 bases from J, with 10 bases between. The CDR3 region has the DNA TGTGCCACCGAAGGCGGCTACGAGCAGTACTTC. Translated, it gives CATEGGYEQYF.

Concerning this clonotype: A clone one base away is much larger, so this may be a read error. The genes are TRBV7-6 and TRBJ2-1; 8 bases match TRBD2. This CDR3 has 15 amino acids. CDR1 is SGHVS and CDR2 is FNYEAQ in the germline V gene. CDR3 coding DNA: TGTGTCAGCAGCGCCTGGACTAGCCAAGTTACGTGGCAGTTCTTC. As protein: CVSSAWTSQVTWQFF.

At least ten counts were recorded for this clonotype. V is TRBV7-8 and J is TRBJ2-7; perhaps TRBD2 as D (6 bases). The germline gives CDR1 SGHVS, CDR2 FQNEAQ. Trimming left V 1 base short and J 7 bases short, with 14 bases between. The CDR3 length is 14 residues. This CDR3 reads CASSLEWGVREQYV. For the CDR3, the DNA is TGTGCCAGCAGCTTAGAGTGGGGGGTGAGGGAGCAGTACGTC.

The J gene is TRBJ1-2, the V gene TRBV6-5; a weak D match, TRBD1 (5 bases). Per the germline V gene, CDR1 is MNHEY and CDR2 is SVGAGI. Trimming cost V 4 bases and J 0 bases, with 15 bases left between them. This CDR3 is 16 amino acids long. The DNA of the CDR3 is TGTGCCAGCAGTTCCAGACAGACTTCAGCTAACTATGGCTACACCTTC. Its translation is CASSSRQTSANYGYTF.